This note documents a single T cell receptor (beta chain) sequence. Sequenced by immunoSEQ multiplex PCR; TCRdb stores in-frame clones only, minus some. The sample records around 87,000 clones, approximately 94% being singletons. The record originates from a study of OX40 agonist ivuxolimab in advanced cancers. V was clipped by 10 bases and J by 2 bases, with 18 bases between them. CDR1 is LGHNA, CDR2 YSLEER, per germline. The CDR3 runs 14 residues. The sequence was collected from an adult with an advanced solid tumor such as melanoma, head and neck, liver or kidney cancer. The source material was CD4+ or CD8+ T cells sorted from blood, sampled in a trial of the OX40 agonist ivuxolimab. The rearrangement joins TRBV4-3 to TRBJ2-7; D remains ambiguous. DNA of the CDR3: TGCGCCATCAACCCCGGGTCCTTCACCTACGAGCAGTACTTC. Translated: CAINPGSFTYEQYF.